These 20 T cell receptor beta chains share one sample of origin, sequenced in a study of cytomegalovirus exposure and HLA in healthy donors. 60 Vbeta and 13 Jbeta primers were used in PCR. Measured with immunoSEQ multiplex PCR; TCRdb has only the in-frame clones, and not every one. The table has approximately 88,000 clones, 65% to 85% seen once. The sequenced sample was PBMCs. Source of these receptors: a man aged 18-30 years in good health and CMV-seronegative.

This chain links TRBV13 with TRBJ2-7; 12 positions agree with TRBD2. The length of the CDR3 is 19 residues. CDR1 PRHDT and CDR2 FYEKMQ come from the germline V gene (reference sequence). V was pared by 5 bases and J by 3 bases, with 17 bases of the junction left unmatched. CDR3 loop: CASSAEGLAGGGKSYEQYF. CDR3 nucleotides: TGTGCCAGCAGCGCGGAGGGGCTAGCGGGGGGGGGTAAGAGCTACGAGCAGTACTTC.

This rearrangement joins TRBV11-2 to TRBJ2-1; 14 nucleotides align to TRBD2. The CDR3 has 15 amino acids. Trimming at V came to 5 bases and at J to 8 bases, leaving 5 bases not matched to a gene. Per germline, CDR1 SGHAT and CDR2 FQNNGV. As DNA, the CDR3 is TGTGCCAGCAGCCCGAGACTAGCGGGGGGGGATGAGCAGTTCTTC. It specifies CASSPRLAGGDEQFF.

The V call is TRBV9, the J call TRBJ2-2; D perhaps matches TRBD1 (6 bases). In germline, CDR1 is SGDLS, CDR2 YYNGEE. Trimming removed 0 bases from V and 0 bases from J, with 18 bases in between. CDR3 length: 19 amino acids. The CDR3 DNA reads as TGTGCCAGCAGCGTAGCTAAACGGGGACAACGCACGAACACCGGGGAGCTGTTTTTT. This sequence encodes CASSVAKRGQRTNTGELFF. The full variable domain, its missing parts supplied by reference TRBV9 and TRBJ2-2, is DSGVTQTPKHLITATGQRVTLRCSPRSGDLSVYWYQQSLDQGLQFLIQYYNGEERAKGNILERFSAQQFPDLHSELNLSSLELGDSALYFCASSVAKRGQRTNTGELFFGEGSRLTVL.

The chain's CDR3 is CASSQEDRGVTEAFF. CDR3 coding DNA: TGCGCCAGCAGCCAAGAAGATCGGGGGGTCACTGAAGCTTTCTTT. The chain couples TRBV4-1 to TRBJ1-1; D might be TRBD1 (5 bases). Germline CDR1 MGHRA, CDR2 YSYEKL. V was shortened by 0 bases and J by 4 bases, with 12 bases between the two germline ends. This CDR3 has 15 residues.

The chain links TRBV7-9 to TRBJ2-7; D is possibly TRBD1 (5 bases). This CDR3 comprises 17 residues. CDR1 is SEHNR and CDR2 is FQNEAQ in the germline V gene (reference sequence). V dropped 2 bases and J dropped 1 base, with 18 bases sitting between them. In DNA, the CDR3 is TGTGCCAGCAGCTTAAAGGAGAAAGGCAGGGCGTCCTACGAGCAGTACTTC. Translating it yields CASSLKEKGRASYEQYF.

The rearrangement uses TRBV19 and TRBJ1-3; perhaps TRBD1 as D (5 bases). Germline loops: CDR1 LNHDA, CDR2 SQIVND (reference sequence). CDR3 length: 13 residues. Deletions cut 3 bases from V and 2 bases from J, with 5 bases between. CDR3 in amino acids: CASSIRAGNTIYF. DNA for the CDR3: TGTGCCAGTAGTATCAGGGCTGGAAACACCATATATTTT. Full variable domain (rest looked up from reference TRBV19 and TRBJ1-3): DGGITQSPKYLFRKEGQNVTLSCEQNLNHDAMYWYRQDPGQGLRLIYYSQIVNDFQKGDIAEGYSVSREKKESFPLTVTSAQKNPTAFYLCASSIRAGNTIYFGEGSWLTVV.

As for this clone: One end of the junction varies from germline; a read error may be responsible. V is TRBV10-3 and J is TRBJ1-2; weak D call: TRBD1 (6 bases). Germline assignment: CDR1 ENHRY and CDR2 SYGVKD. CDR3 size: 14 residues. This chain's CDR3 is CATSESDSYYGYTF. DNA for the CDR3: TGTGCCACCAGTGAGTCGGACAGCTACTATGGCTACACCTTC.

The chain combines TRBV6-1 with TRBJ1-1; no firm D call. This CDR3 spans 13 amino acids. The germline gives CDR1 MNHNS, CDR2 SASEGT. Trimming stripped 0 bases from V and 1 base from J, with 3 bases between. In DNA form, the CDR3 reads TGTGCCAGCAGTGAAGCCGGGAACACTGAAGCTTTCTTT. Encoded protein: CASSEAGNTEAFF.

The chain has TRBV9 and TRBJ2-3, with D hard to call. Germline V lookup: CDR1 SGDLS, CDR2 YYNGEE. The CDR3 has 14 residues. Trimming shortened V by 7 bases and J by 2 bases, and 14 bases separated the two germline ends. Written as DNA, the CDR3 is TGTGCCAGCGGGCGTCAGGTGGACACAGATACGCAGTATTTT. As protein: CASGRQVDTDTQYF.

The chain joins TRBV6-1 to TRBJ2-5; no clear D. Germline CDR1 is MNHNS and CDR2 is SASEGT. The CDR3 loop spans 14 amino acids. Trimming took off 0 bases at V and 5 bases at J, with 10 bases between the two ends. CDR3: CASSEAARVETQYF. CDR3 coding DNA: TGTGCCAGCAGTGAAGCTGCCCGGGTTGAGACCCAGTACTTC.

As to this clone: A read error may produce the germline difference seen at one junction end. The genes are TRBV5-1 and TRBJ1-6, with 9 bases matching TRBD1. Germline CDR1 is SGHRS and CDR2 is YFSETQ. The CDR3 extends over 17 amino acids. In DNA form, the CDR3 reads TGCGCCAGCAGCTTGGGGGACAGGGCGTCCTATAATTCACCCCTCTACTTT. It is translated as CASSLGDRASYNSPLYF.

The chain recombines TRBV5-1 with TRBJ1-5; tentatively, D is TRBD1 (5 bases). Germline lookup yields CDR1 SGHRS and CDR2 YFSETQ. The V and J ends lost 0 bases and 5 bases respectively, with 12 bases between them. There are 15 residues in the CDR3. The CDR3 nucleotides read TGCGCCAGCAGCTTGGAGGCAGGGAACTATCAGCCCCAGCATTTT. Translation: CASSLEAGNYQPQHF.

The chain uses TRBV27 and TRBJ1-1, with D possibly matching TRBD1 (5 bases). The CDR3 sequence is 13 residues long. In germline, CDR1 is MNHEY, CDR2 SMNVEV (reference sequence). Trimming left V 6 bases short and J 3 bases short, with 11 bases between. Here the CDR3 DNA reads TGTGCCAGCAGGAATACAGGTTACACTGAAGCTTTCTTT. It codes for CASRNTGYTEAFF.

V usage is TRBV9 and J usage is TRBJ1-1, with TRBD1 identical over 9 bases. The CDR3 runs to 15 residues. After removal of 4 bases from V and 6 bases from J, the junction contained 10 bases not matched to a gene. The V gene's germline CDR1 is SGDLS and CDR2 YYNGEE. The DNA for the CDR3 is TGTGCCAGCAGCCCTAAGACAGGGGGGAGAGCTGAAGCTTTCTTT. Its protein product is CASSPKTGGRAEAFF.

In its sample, this clone was seen once. The chain has TRBV9 and TRBJ1-1; a weak D match, TRBD1 (5 bases). The length of the CDR3 is 13 residues. Germline values: CDR1 SGDLS, CDR2 YYNGEE. Deletions cut 2 bases from V and 10 bases from J, with 15 bases between. CDR3 region: CASSVDGAPRAFF. DNA for the CDR3: TGTGCCAGCAGCGTCGATGGGGCCCCTAGAGCTTTCTTT.

J is TRBJ1-5 and V is TRBV10-3, with 7 nucleotides matching TRBD1. The germline V gene has CDR1 ENHRY and CDR2 SYGVKD. The CDR3 has 16 residues. The J segment lost 0 bases and the V segment lost 3 bases, leaving 5 bases of the junction unmatched. The CDR3 DNA follows: TGTGCCATCAGTGATGGCAGGGGGGATAGCAATCAGCCCCAGCATTTT. Translated, it gives CAISDGRGDSNQPQHF.

This chain uses TRBV7-6 with TRBJ2-3, with 8 positions matching TRBD2. J gave up 0 bases and V 4 bases, and 6 bases lay outside the gene matches. The CDR3 totals 16 residues. Looked up from germline, CDR1 is SGHVS and CDR2 is FNYEAQ. CDR3: CASSSSLAESTDTQYF. In DNA form, the CDR3 reads TGTGCCAGCAGCTCCTCACTAGCGGAGAGCACAGATACGCAGTATTTT.

The chain links TRBV4-2 to TRBJ2-2, with D possibly being TRBD2 (5 bases). Germline loops: CDR1 LGHNA, CDR2 YNFKEQ. CDR3 length: 16 residues. V dropped 3 bases and J dropped 0 bases, with 11 bases sitting between them. CDR3 in DNA: TGTGCCAGCAGCCAGTCGGACTCGTCGAACACCGGGGAGCTGTTTTTT. This codes for CASSQSDSSNTGELFF.

The table lists this clone with a few counts. This rearrangement joins TRBV2 to TRBJ1-2, with 9 bases that match TRBD1. Germline values: CDR1 SNHLY, CDR2 FYNNEI. V lost 6 bases and J lost 7; bases outside the gene matches: 9. The CDR3 runs to 14 residues. CDR3 in amino acids: CASSTDRGMGGYTF. CDR3 coding DNA: TGTGCCAGCAGCACGGACAGGGGAATGGGTGGCTACACCTTC.

This clone showed up just once. The chain combines TRBV6-1 with TRBJ1-5; no definite D call. CDR1 MNHNS and CDR2 SASEGT come from the germline V gene. CDR3 length: 14 residues. Between the trimmed V and J ends, which lost 2 bases and 5 bases, there was a span of 10 bases. The CDR3 is CASSESRGYQPQHF. DNA of the CDR3: TGTGCCAGCAGTGAAAGTCGCGGATATCAGCCCCAGCATTTT.